The subject of this entry is one T cell receptor (beta chain). One heparinised draw, averaging roughly 110 mL, was taken per donor. CD45RO/CCR7/CD25/CD127/CD95/CD27 staining was used to isolate CD4+ naive, central memory, regulatory and stem cell-like memory cells by sorting. Each of the sorted populations had a purity greater than 95%. The sample originates from a study of beta chain features in type 1 diabetes. Germline V CDR1 and CDR2: KGHSH, LQKENI. The length of the CDR3 is 12 residues. Trimming stripped 1 base from V and 6 bases from J, with 7 bases between. As every portion of the isolated RNA was reverse transcribed, the sequencing read expressed TCRB transcripts. TCRdb keeps only in-frame clones here, not all; method: immunoSEQ multiplex PCR. The sample records hundreds of thousands of clones, around 16% being singletons.

The sequence derives from a young man in good health. This chain links TRBV18 with TRBJ2-7, with a possible D match to TRBD2 (6 bases). The sample taken for sequencing was naive CD4+ T cells from blood. Here the CDR3 reads CASSPQGLEQYF. DNA for the CDR3: TGTGCCAGCTCACCACAGGGACTCGAGCAGTACTTC.